This TCR beta chain was captured by sequencing in a study of metastatic and nonmetastatic thyroid tumors. Study in general: Samples came from malignant and benign thyroid patients, and repertoires were compared across blood and tumor or nodule tissue. Notes on the study in general: In both blood and tumor samples, TCR beta diversity was reported significantly higher for malignant than benign nodules.

There were no patients who had received any treatment before thyroid surgery. V was trimmed by 5 bases and J by 8 bases, leaving 22 bases between them. Germline CDR1 is SGHAT and CDR2 is FQNNGV. CDR3 length: 17 amino acids. Original handling: Variation in CDR3 across clinicopathological groups served as the basis for constructing a distant-metastasis classifier in papillary thyroid cancer. MiXCR was used by TCRdb to re-call the PCR reads. TCRdb assigned the V and J calls; the authors' analysis was not used. The sample yields 70,000 or so clones, 14% seen once. This clone was observed at least ten times. Its target is unknown.

The J gene is TRBJ2-6, the V gene TRBV11-2, with D tentatively TRBD2 (6 bases). The receptor's source is a male donor with papillary thyroid cancer or a benign thyroid nodule (not recorded which). Some clones in this sample may be carry-over from other donors' samples. Sequencing was performed on blood. The CDR3 DNA follows: TGTGCCAGCAGCCCGCCCCGGGTGGGAGGACTTACCAACGTCCTGACTTTC. Translated, it gives CASSPPRVGGLTNVLTF.